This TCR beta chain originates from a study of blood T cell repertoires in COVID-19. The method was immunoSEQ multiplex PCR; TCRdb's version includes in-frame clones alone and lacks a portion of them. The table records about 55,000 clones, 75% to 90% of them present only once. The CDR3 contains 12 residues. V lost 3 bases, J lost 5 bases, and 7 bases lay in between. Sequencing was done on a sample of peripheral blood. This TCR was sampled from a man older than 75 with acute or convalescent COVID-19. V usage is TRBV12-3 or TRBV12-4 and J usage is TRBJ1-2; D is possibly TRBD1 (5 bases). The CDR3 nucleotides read TGTGCCAGCAGTTTTGGGGGGTATGGCTACACCTTC. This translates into CASSFGGYGYTF.